One and the same sample provided the 15 T cell receptor beta chains below, sequenced in a study of patients and donors after allogeneic stem cell transplantation (dated by TCRdb to the early 2020s). The library relied on RT-PCR. TCRdb records NextSeq 550 as the sequencer. TCRdb reran the public reads through fastp at Q25 and MiXCR, keeping productive beta chains. Each entry is one CDR3 protein sequence, shown with its most common DNA and genes. The sample profile shows several thousand distinct CDR3 sequences; 20% to 25% of them were found once. The ten most abundant clones make up roughly 15% of the sample. Sequenced material: blood, either unsorted or a sorted T cell fraction (not recorded which). These receptors all stem from a human donor who was either an allogeneic HSCT recipient or a stem cell or donor lymphocyte infusion donor (not recorded which). It is not recorded whose cells these are; they may come from a transplant donor.

The chain carries TRBV30 and TRBJ1-1; D remains ambiguous. There are 11 residues in the CDR3. V was clipped by 4 bases and J by 3 bases, with 6 bases between them. Germline V gene data show CDR1 as GTSNPN and CDR2 as SVGIG (reference sequence). The CDR3 nucleotides are TGTGCCTGGAATAGGGACACTGAAGCTTTCTTT. Its translation: CAWNRDTEAFF.

Relative to its sample, this clonotype is medium-sized (0.01 to 0.1%). The chain recombines TRBV21-1 with TRBJ1-1; no DNA check was done on the table's D call, TRBD1. TRBV21-1 is annotated as a pseudogene. The CDR3 is 11 residues long. CDR3 residues: CASTQGSEAFF. CDR3 DNA sequence: TGTGCCAGCACTCAGGGCAGTGAAGCTTTCTTT.

CDR3: CASSLVGPSNTEAFF. Here the CDR3 DNA reads TGTGCCAGCAGCTTAGTAGGTCCCTCGAACACTGAAGCTTTCTTT. The J gene is TRBJ1-1, the V gene TRBV11-2; D not resolved. Trimming left V 1 base short and J 1 base short, with 10 bases between. Germline CDR1 reads SGHAT; CDR2 reads FQNNGV. This CDR3 is built from 15 residues.

This clonotype rates as medium-sized. The V gene is TRBV7-2, the J gene TRBJ2-2; D unclear. CDR1 is SGHTA and CDR2 is FQGNSA in the germline V gene. V shed 1 base and J shed 6 bases, with 6 bases lying between them. This CDR3 is built from 13 residues. The CDR3 nucleotides are TGTGCCAGCAGCTTAGGGCGTCCCGGGGAGCTGTTTTTT. Translated: CASSLGRPGELFF. Full variable domain (rest looked up from reference TRBV7-2 and TRBJ2-2): GAGVSQSPSNKVTEKGKDVELRCDPISGHTALYWYRQSLGQGLEFLIYFQGNSAPDKSGLPSDRFSAERTGGSVSTLTIQRTQQEDSAVYLCASSLGRPGELFFGEGSRLTVL.

This clonotype is classed as large. The chain combines TRBV7-3 with TRBJ1-2; 10 bases are a match to TRBD1. The germline CDR1 and CDR2 sequences are SGHTA and FQGTGA. The CDR3 length is 13 residues. J lost 5 bases, V lost 3 bases, and 0 bases had no gene match. The CDR3 reads CASSLGQGYGYTF. The CDR3 region has the DNA TGTGCCAGCAGCTTGGGACAGGGGTATGGCTACACCTTC.

This clonotype was observed once. The chain combines TRBV10-3 with TRBJ2-2; D is perhaps TRBD2 (6 bases). The V gene's germline CDR1 is ENHRY and CDR2 SYGVKD. The CDR3 has 15 amino acids. Trimming pared 3 bases from V and 2 bases from J, leaving 10 bases between. The DNA of the CDR3 is TGTGCCATCAGTGATGCGGGGAAAAACACCGGGGAGCTGTTTTTT. It yields the protein CAISDAGKNTGELFF.

This clonotype was seen more than once but under ten times. The chain recombines TRBV20-1 with TRBJ1-4; D is possibly TRBD1 (5 bases). The length of the CDR3 is 14 residues. With 0 bases removed from V and 6 bases from J, the gap between germline ends came to 11 bases. CDR1 is DFQATT, CDR2 SNEGSKA, per germline (reference sequence). The CDR3 DNA reads as TGCAGTGCTAGAGAGGGCAGGGAAGATGAAAAACTGTTTTTT. The encoded protein is CSAREGREDEKLFF.

The V and J genes are TRBV5-1 and TRBJ1-1; the D is unclear. Germline-derived CDR1 and CDR2 are SGHRS and YFSETQ. V was pared by 0 bases and J by 1 base, with 4 bases between. This CDR3 is built from 13 residues. In DNA, the CDR3 is TGCGCCAGCAGCTTGGCAGCGAACACTGAAGCTTTCTTT. As protein: CASSLAANTEAFF.

There are a few counts of this clonotype. V is TRBV25-1 and J is TRBJ2-7; D is possibly TRBD1 (6 bases). Germline values: CDR1 MGHDK, CDR2 SYGVNS. The germline V and J ends were trimmed by 8 bases and 3 bases, with 11 bases remaining between them. The CDR3 extends over 12 amino acids. The CDR3 reads CASGDTYYEQYF. The CDR3 DNA follows: TGTGCCAGCGGGGACACTTACTACGAGCAGTACTTC.

A few counts support this clonotype. The chain uses TRBV5-6 and TRBJ2-5; TRBD1 or TRBD2 may be the D gene (6 bases each). V was pared by 3 bases and J by 3 bases, with 15 bases between. CDR1 and CDR2 from the germline V gene are SGHDT and YYEEEE. This CDR3 spans 15 amino acids. The CDR3 DNA follows: TGTGCCAGCAGCTACCTGGGGGGCGTCGAAGAGACCCAGTACTTC. This gives the protein CASSYLGGVEETQYF.

The chain uses TRBV6-1 and TRBJ2-5, with D maybe TRBD2 (5 bases). This CDR3 region has 13 residues. CDR1 MNHNS and CDR2 SASEGT come from the germline V gene. V shed 8 bases and J shed 5 bases, with 15 bases lying between them. This CDR3 reads CASEKAPGETQYF. DNA of the CDR3: TGTGCCAGCGAGAAAGCCCCGGGGGAGACCCAGTACTTC.

The rearrangement links TRBV6-5 to TRBJ1-5; TRBD1 matches at 7 bases. V shed 5 bases, J shed 3 bases, and the junction held 4 bases outside the gene matches. Germline V lookup: CDR1 MNHEY, CDR2 SVGAGI. This CDR3 comprises 14 residues. The CDR3, as DNA: TGTGCCAGCAGTCAAACAGGGGCCAATCAGCCCCAGCATTTT. Amino acid sequence: CASSQTGANQPQHF.

Sample share makes this clonotype medium-sized. Here the CDR3 DNA reads TGTGCCAGCAGTACTACAGGGGGGGCCTACGAGCAGTACGTC. Its translation is CASSTTGGAYEQYV. The chain is built from TRBV25-1 and TRBJ2-7; D perhaps matches TRBD1 (8 bases). The CDR3 spans 14 residues. The V gene lost 5 bases and the J gene lost 2 bases, with 13 bases spanning the gap. Germline V lookup: CDR1 MGHDK, CDR2 SYGVNS.

In this sample, this clonotype is medium-sized. The rearrangement joins TRBV29-1 to TRBJ2-1; the match to TRBD2 covers 11 bases. The V gene's germline CDR1 is SQVTM and CDR2 ANQGSEA. V dropped 4 bases and J dropped 8; count of bases not matched to a gene: 10. The CDR3 is 15 amino acids. CDR3 residues: CSVAGFSGRGDEQFF. Here the CDR3 DNA reads TGCAGCGTTGCGGGGTTTAGCGGGAGGGGCGATGAGCAGTTCTTC.

V is TRBV11-2 and J is TRBJ2-7; 10 positions match TRBD2. The CDR3 extends over 16 amino acids. The trim removed 5 bases at V and 0 bases at J, leaving 7 bases unmatched. Germline CDR1 reads SGHAT; CDR2 reads FQNNGV. The CDR3 region is CASSPLAGASSYEQYF. CDR3 nucleotides: TGTGCCAGCAGCCCCCTAGCGGGGGCGAGCTCCTACGAGCAGTACTTC.